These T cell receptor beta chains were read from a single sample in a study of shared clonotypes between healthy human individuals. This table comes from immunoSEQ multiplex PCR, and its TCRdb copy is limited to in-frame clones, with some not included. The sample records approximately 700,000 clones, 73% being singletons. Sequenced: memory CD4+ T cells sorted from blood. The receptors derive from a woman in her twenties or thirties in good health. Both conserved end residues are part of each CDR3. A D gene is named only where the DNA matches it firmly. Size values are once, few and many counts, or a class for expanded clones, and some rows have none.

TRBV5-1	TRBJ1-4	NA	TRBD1	TGCGCCAGCAGCGGACAGGGGTCAACTAATGAAAAACTGTTTTTT	CASSGQGSTNEKLFF
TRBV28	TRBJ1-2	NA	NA	TGTGCCAGCAAAACACCCCGTACCTATGGCTACACCTTC	CASKTPRTYGYTF
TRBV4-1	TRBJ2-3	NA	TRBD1	TGCGCCAGCAGCCAAGACTCGGGACAGGGGATAGATACGCAGTATTTT	CASSQDSGQGIDTQYF
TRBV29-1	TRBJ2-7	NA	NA	TGCAGCGTGTCCCGGGGTGTGGTCGAGCAGTACTTC	CSVSRGVVEQYF
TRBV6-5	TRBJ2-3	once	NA	TGTGCCAGCAGTTACGATAGTAGTTCAGATACGCAGTATTTT	CASSYDSSSDTQYF
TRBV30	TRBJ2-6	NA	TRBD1	TGTGCTGGACAGGACTCTGGGGCCAACGTCCTGACTTTC	CAGQDSGANVLTF
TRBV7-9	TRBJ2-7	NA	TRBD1	TGTGCCAGCAGCTTAACCGGGACAGGGGTCGAGCAGTACTTC	CASSLTGTGVEQYF
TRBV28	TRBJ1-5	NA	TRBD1	TGTGCCAGCAGTCCGTGGGGACAGGGCAATCAGCCCCAGCATTTT	CASSPWGQGNQPQHF
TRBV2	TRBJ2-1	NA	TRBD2	TGTGCCAGCAGTCCGGAGGGGTCTGGAAACGGGAGGAATGAGCAGTTCTTC	CASSPEGSGNGRNEQFF
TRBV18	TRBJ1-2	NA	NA	TGTGCCAGCTCACCTTCAAACGCCAGACACTATGGCTACACCTTC	CASSPSNARHYGYTF
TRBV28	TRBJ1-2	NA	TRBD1	TGTGCCAGCAGTCGGCCTGACAGGGTGGACGGCTACACCTTC	CASSRPDRVDGYTF
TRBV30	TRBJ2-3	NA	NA	TGTGCCTGGAGTGTACAGGAAGACACAGATACGCAGTATTTT	CAWSVQEDTDTQYF
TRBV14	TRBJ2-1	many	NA	TGTGCCAGCAGCCAAGGATTGGGACGAGAGCGAGGTCTCTTCGGCAATGAGCAGTTCTTC	CASSQGLGRERGLFGNEQFF
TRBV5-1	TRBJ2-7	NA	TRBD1	TGCGCCAGCAGCGAACCCGGGACAGGGATCTACGAGCAGTACTTC	CASSEPGTGIYEQYF
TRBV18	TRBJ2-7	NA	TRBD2	TGTGCCAGCTCACTAGCGGGGACCTCCTACGAGCAGTACTTC	CASSLAGTSYEQYF
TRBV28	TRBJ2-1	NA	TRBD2	TGTGCCAGCAGTGGGGAGACAGGGGTTTTGCGACTAGCGGGATTCAATGAGCAGTTCTTC	CASSGETGVLRLAGFNEQFF
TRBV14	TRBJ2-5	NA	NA	TGTGCCAGCAGCCAAGATCAAACCACCTTGGGGGAGACCCAGTACTTC	CASSQDQTTLGETQYF
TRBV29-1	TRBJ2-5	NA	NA	TGCAGCGTTGTCTTTTCGAGCGTACAAGAGACCCAGTACTTC	CSVVFSSVQETQYF
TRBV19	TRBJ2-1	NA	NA	TGTGCCAGTAGTCCTGACGGGAGCTCCTACAATGAGCAGTTCTTC	CASSPDGSSYNEQFF
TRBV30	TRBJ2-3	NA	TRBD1	TGTGCCTGGAGCCCCGGGACAGGGGGTACAGATACGCAGTATTTT	CAWSPGTGGTDTQYF
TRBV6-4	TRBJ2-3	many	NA	TGTGCCAGAATTGGAATAGGAAGCACAGATACGCAGTATTTT	CARIGIGSTDTQYF